These 2 T cell receptor beta chains were sequenced from one sample in a study of Ad26.COV2.S vaccination and SARS-CoV-2 variants. The data were produced by immunoSEQ multiplex PCR, yet TCRdb's version contains in-frame clones alone and is incomplete. The sample carries 350,000 to 450,000 clones, 83% recorded once. Treatment described: about 20 received Ad26.COV2.S at low or high dose, single or two shots; several received placebo; per-sample allocation not given. On day 63 after the first injection, vaccine and placebo recipients gave samples. Sequences were derived from peripheral blood, sampled in a trial of Ad26.COV2.S vaccine versus placebo. Receptors originate from a person between 18 and 65 years old who received the Ad26.COV2.S COVID-19 vaccine or a placebo.

The chain is built from TRBV23-1 and TRBJ1-1; maybe TRBD1 (5 bases). TRBV23-1 is an open reading frame, and its role is uncertain. This CDR3 is 15 amino acids long. Between the trimmed V and J ends, which lost 2 bases and 1 base, there was a span of 11 bases. CDR3 protein: CASSQAPTANTEAFF. The CDR3 region has the DNA TGCGCCAGCAGTCAAGCCCCGACAGCGAACACTGAAGCTTTCTTT.

The count of this clone is one. The J gene is TRBJ2-5, the V gene TRBV6-2 or TRBV6-3, with TRBD2 matching 10 bases. CDR3 length equals 14 residues. Trimming at V came to 5 bases and at J to 7 bases, leaving 7 bases not matched to a gene. The germline V gene has CDR1 MNHEY and CDR2 SVGEGT. For the CDR3, the DNA is TGTGCCAGCAGTAGCGGGGGGGTTGCCACGACCCAGTACTTC. Encoded protein: CASSSGGVATTQYF.